This T cell receptor beta chain was retrieved from a study of response to subunit inactivated influenza vaccine. Germline-derived CDR1 and CDR2 are SGHAT and FQNNGV. The CDR3 consists of 15 residues. V was trimmed by 4 bases and J by 2 bases, leaving 15 bases between them. There are a few counts of this clonotype. In TCRdb, the RT-PCR reads were re-called with MiXCR into one record per CDR3 protein. The data contain roughly 620,000 distinct CDR3 sequences, approximately 10% of them singletons. The same sample was also studied in work on T cells expressing NK-cell markers. Per that paper: With UMIs, 5'RACE template switching was used to make TCR beta cDNA. The study drew TCR beta repertoires from sorted CD3+CD56+NKG2C+, CD3+CD56+NKG2C- and CD3+CD56-NKG2C+ T cells.

This clonotype was sampled from a man between 45 and 60 years old who received an inactivated influenza vaccine. This chain joins TRBV11-2 and TRBJ2-7, with D perhaps given as TRBD1 or TRBD2 (5 bases each). The material was PBMCs from blood, obtained on the day of vaccination. Here the CDR3 DNA reads TGTGCCAGCAGCTCCGGACACCTCGGGGCCTACGAGCAGTACTTC. It encodes CASSSGHLGAYEQYF. Looking up the rest from reference TRBV11-2 and TRBJ2-7 gives the full variable domain: EAGVAQSPRYKIIEKRQSVAFWCNPISGHATLYWYQQILGQGPKLLIQFQNNGVVDDSQLPKDRFSAERLKGVDSTLKIQPAKLEDSAVYLCASSSGHLGAYEQYFGPGTRLTVT.